These T cell receptor beta chains were read from a single sample in a study of blood T cell repertoires in COVID-19. Generated by immunoSEQ multiplex PCR, the TCRdb table keeps only in-frame clones and is missing some. The repertoire holds approximately 150,000 clones, with approximately 90% as singletons. Sequenced material: peripheral blood. The receptors here all came from a man younger than 35 with COVID-19, enrolled during active disease. Each CDR3 is given with its conserved first and last residue. A D gene is named only where the DNA matches it firmly. Size is stated for part of the rows, as once, few or many counts, or as a class when the clone is expanded.

J	length	V	D	size	DNA	CDR3
TRBJ1-4	15	TRBV4-1	-	-	TGCGCCAGCAGCCAAGGAAACAGGGTCACCGAAAAACTGTTTTTT	CASSQGNRVTEKLFF
TRBJ1-2	12	TRBV30	-	-	TGTGCCTGGACCAGGGGCGGCTATGGCTACACCTTC	CAWTRGGYGYTF
TRBJ2-1	14	TRBV11-3	-	-	TGTGCCAGCAGCTTAGGGGGGCTCTACAATGAGCAGTTCTTC	CASSLGGLYNEQFF
TRBJ2-7	15	TRBV2	TRBD1	-	TGTGCCAGCTACTCCGGACAGGGCGGGCTCTACGAGCAGTACTTC	CASYSGQGGLYEQYF
TRBJ1-1	13	TRBV5-6	TRBD1	-	TGTGCCAGCAGCTCCACAGGGGCCACTGAAGCTTTCTTT	CASSSTGATEAFF
TRBJ2-1	12	TRBV10-3	TRBD2	-	TGTGCCATCAAAGCGGGGGAGAATGAGCAGTTCTTC	CAIKAGENEQFF
TRBJ2-3	16	TRBV28	TRBD2	-	TGTGCCAGCAGTTCCCGACAAGCGGGGAGCACAGATACGCAGTATTTT	CASSSRQAGSTDTQYF
TRBJ2-7	13	TRBV10-3	-	-	TGTGCCATCACTAGGGACTTGAATTACGAGCAGTACTTC	CAITRDLNYEQYF
TRBJ1-4	15	TRBV28	TRBD1	-	TGTGCCAGCAGTGAAGGACAGGGCAGAAATGAAAAACTGCTTTTT	CASSEGQGRNEKLLF
TRBJ2-7	14	TRBV18	TRBD1	-	TGTGCCAGCTCACCCGACAGGGGGGGCTACGAGCAGTACTTC	CASSPDRGGYEQYF
TRBJ1-2	13	TRBV27	TRBD1	-	TGTGCCAGCAGCCTAAGGGGACAGCGTGGCTACACCTTC	CASSLRGQRGYTF
TRBJ2-2	15	TRBV5-4	TRBD1	few	TGTGCCAGCAGCCCAGGGGGCTTAAAACCCGGGGAGCTGTTTTTT	CASSPGGLKPGELFF
TRBJ2-1	15	TRBV19	TRBD1	-	TGTGCCAGTAGTGTGTCTCGACAGGGTTACAATGAGCAGTTCTTC	CASSVSRQGYNEQFF
TRBJ2-1	10	TRBV2	-	-	TGTGCCAGCAGCCCGCGTGAGCAGTTCTTC	CASSPREQFF
TRBJ2-1	16	TRBV28	-	once	TGTGCCAGCAGTTTACCGGTAGGGAGCTCCTACAATGAGCAGTTCTTC	CASSLPVGSSYNEQFF
TRBJ2-1	13	TRBV2	-	-	TGTGCCAGCAAGGAGGGTTTGGGGAATGAGCAGTTCTTC	CASKEGLGNEQFF
TRBJ1-1	16	TRBV10-3	TRBD1	-	TGTGCCATCAGTGAGCCGGGACAGGGGGGGAACACTGAAGCTTTCTTT	CAISEPGQGGNTEAFF
TRBJ2-7	15	TRBV13	-	-	TGTGCCAGCAGCTTAGGGCCCGGACTTTCCTACGAGCAGTACTTC	CASSLGPGLSYEQYF
TRBJ1-6	13	TRBV27	-	-	TGTGCCAGCAGTTTGACTTATAATTCACCCCTCCACTTT	CASSLTYNSPLHF
TRBJ1-1	12	TRBV29-1	-	once	TGCAGCGTTGTACTAGGGAGGGCTGAAGCTTTCTTT	CSVVLGRAEAFF
TRBJ2-1	15	TRBV19	TRBD2	-	TGTGCCAGTAGTATTGGGACTAGCGGGAAAGATGAGCAGTTCTTC	CASSIGTSGKDEQFF
TRBJ2-7	13	TRBV27	-	-	TGTGCCAGCAGTCGGACCTCAGGGGTCGAGCAGTACTTC	CASSRTSGVEQYF
TRBJ1-2	15	TRBV19	TRBD1	once	TGTGCCAGTAGTCCTTGGACAGGGGGGCCCGATGGCTACACCTTC	CASSPWTGGPDGYTF
TRBJ2-3	16	TRBV7-2	TRBD2	-	TGTGCCAGCAGCAGAGCGGGAGGGCCTCGCACAGATACGCAGTATTTT	CASSRAGGPRTDTQYF
TRBJ2-7	14	TRBV28	TRBD2	-	TGTGCCAGCAGTTGGGTCCCTAGCGGATACGAGCAGTACTTC	CASSWVPSGYEQYF
TRBJ2-2	15	TRBV6-2/TRBV6-3	TRBD2	-	TGTGCCAGCAGTGTAGCGGGAGGGAGCACCGGGGAGCTGTTTTTT	CASSVAGGSTGELFF
TRBJ2-7	14	TRBV6-6	TRBD2	-	TGTGCCACACGACTAGCGGGAGCCCGCTACGAGCAGTACTTC	CATRLAGARYEQYF
TRBJ2-7	11	TRBV10-2	-	-	TGCGCCAGCGGAGGGATGTACGAGCAGTACTTC	CASGGMYEQYF
TRBJ2-7	16	TRBV25-1	-	-	TGTGCCAGCAGTGGGGGTTTGGGGGAGGTCTCCTACGAGCAGTACTTC	CASSGGLGEVSYEQYF
TRBJ2-5	13	TRBV6-6	-	-	TGTGCCAGCAGTACGGGAGAAGAAGAGACCCAGTACTTC	CASSTGEEETQYF
TRBJ1-3	14	TRBV18	-	-	TGTGCCAGCTCACCTCCTATCTCTGGAAACACCATATATTTT	CASSPPISGNTIYF
TRBJ2-1	13	TRBV29-1	-	-	TGCAGGCGGGACGCACAAAATTACAATGAGCAGTTCTTC	CRRDAQNYNEQFF
TRBJ2-4	15	TRBV4-2	TRBD1	-	TGTGCCAGCAGCCCCCAGGGCAGGGGGCCTGACATTCAGTACTTC	CASSPQGRGPDIQYF